This TCR beta chain was sequenced during a study of blood T cell repertoires in COVID-19. On the study more broadly: COVID-19 samples collected from the United States, Italy and Spain covered acute and convalescent phases. From T cells, B-cell-depleted T cells, or PBMCs came the material, which was cDNA or gDNA.

This CDR3 has 16 amino acids. V shed 5 bases, J shed 6 bases, and the junction held 5 bases outside the gene matches. Germline values: CDR1 MRHNA, CDR2 SNTAGT. Profiled with immunoSEQ multiplex PCR; TCRdb holds only in-frame clones, not every one. This sample has 250,000 to 350,000 clones; roughly 86% occur once, and the top ten carry approximately 8.1%. The chain links TRBV6-4 to TRBJ2-1, with 15 positions matching TRBD2. What was sequenced was peripheral blood. The TCR originated in a woman in her forties or fifties who had recovered from COVID-19. The DNA for the CDR3 is TGTGCCAGCAGTCCTCGGACTAGCGGGAGGGGCAATGAGCAGTTCTTC. It specifies CASSPRTSGRGNEQFF.